The 14 T cell receptor beta chains listed next were all sequenced from one sample in a study of T cell repertoires in cytomegalovirus infection. No antigen has been identified for these receptors. TCRdb itself ran the reads through MiXCR, one entry per CDR3 protein. Seen here are approximately 43,000 distinct CDR3 sequences, 20% observed once, and the top ten hold roughly 18%. The sequencing sample was made of PBMCs, sequenced either directly or after in vitro stimulation (not recorded which). Receptors originate from a human donor in good health (CMV status not recorded). Some clones in this sample may be carry-over from other donors' samples.

This clonotype was observed many times. The chain employs TRBV7-9 and TRBJ1-5; the D is unclear. The CDR3 has 13 residues. Deletions cut 4 bases from V and 9 bases from J, with 13 bases between. The germline CDR1 and CDR2 sequences are SEHNR and FQNEAQ (reference sequence). In DNA form, the CDR3 reads TGTGCCAGCAGCTCGTCGCCGGGTTGGCCCCAGCATTTT. This sequence encodes CASSSSPGWPQHF.

This clonotype has only a few counts. The rearrangement links TRBV3-1 to TRBJ2-7; D might be TRBD2 (5 bases). The CDR3 has 13 amino acids. V lost 1 base, J lost 6 bases, and 10 bases lay in between. Germline CDR1 LGHDT, CDR2 YNNKEL (reference sequence). CDR3 protein: CASSQVRSGEQYF. The CDR3 bases are TGTGCCAGCAGCCAAGTGCGGAGCGGCGAGCAGTACTTC.

This clonotype was detected many times. This sequence joins TRBV7-6 and TRBJ2-1, with D possibly being TRBD2 (6 bases). The ends were cut back, 3 bases at V and 4 bases at J, with 10 bases in the middle. This CDR3 has 14 residues. Germline V gene sequence: CDR1 SGHVS, CDR2 FNYEAQ. The CDR3 is CASSLGGPYNEQFF. The CDR3 DNA sequence: TGTGCCAGCAGCTTGGGGGGACCTTACAATGAGCAGTTCTTC.

This clonotype was seen many times. V and J are TRBV7-2 and TRBJ2-1, with a tentative D call TRBD2 (6 bases). The V gene's germline CDR1 is SGHTA and CDR2 FQGNSA. This CDR3 spans 16 amino acids. The V and J ends lost 1 base and 2 bases respectively, with 12 bases between them. This chain's CDR3 is CASSLVGGDPYNEQFF. The CDR3 nucleotides are TGTGCCAGCAGCTTAGTTGGCGGGGATCCCTACAATGAGCAGTTCTTC.

This clonotype was seen only a few times. The rearrangement joins TRBV7-2 to TRBJ2-5; 10 nucleotides agree with TRBD1. CDR1 and CDR2 from the germline V gene are SGHTA and FQGNSA. The CDR3 is 16 residues long. The V and J ends lost 0 bases and 1 base, in that order; junction bases with no gene match: 2. CDR3 residues: CASSLAWDRGQETQYF. CDR3 sequence (DNA): TGTGCCAGCAGCTTAGCGTGGGACAGGGGCCAAGAGACCCAGTACTTC.

This rearrangement joins TRBV5-1 to TRBJ2-5, with TRBD2 identical over 11 bases. V trimming: 4 bases; J trimming: 3 bases; junction bases outside the gene matches: 8. The length of the CDR3 is 16 residues. Germline V gene lookup returns CDR1 SGHRS and CDR2 YFSETQ. Here the CDR3 DNA reads TGCGCCAGCAGCCCGGTTTTGGGACTAGCGGAAGAGACCCAGTACTTC. Translated: CASSPVLGLAEETQYF.

This clonotype was counted ten times or more. The gene calls are TRBV24-1 and TRBJ1-4; tentative D call: TRBD1 (5 bases). There are 15 residues in the CDR3. Germline CDR1 is KGHDR and CDR2 is SFDVKD. V was clipped by 6 bases and J by 1 base, with 11 bases between them. The CDR3, as DNA: TGTGCCACCAGTCCCGGGGGTCTAACTAATGAAAAACTGTTTTTT. Translated, it gives CATSPGGLTNEKLFF.

This clonotype was seen once. J is TRBJ2-3 and V is TRBV2; possibly TRBD2 for D (5 bases). CDR3 length equals 12 residues. V dropped 6 bases and J dropped 2 bases, with 6 bases sitting between them. CDR1 SNHLY and CDR2 FYNNEI come from the germline V gene. The CDR3 reads CASRDYTDTQYF. The CDR3 DNA reads TGTGCCAGCAGAGACTACACAGATACGCAGTATTTT.

This clonotype was seen repeatedly, ten times or more. The gene calls are TRBV12-3 or TRBV12-4 and TRBJ2-7; D may be TRBD1 (6 bases). V shed 2 bases and J shed 0 bases, with 8 bases lying between them. The CDR3 has 14 amino acids. The chain's CDR3 is CASSLTGSSYEQYF. CDR3 coding DNA: TGTGCCAGCAGTTTAACAGGGAGCTCCTACGAGCAGTACTTC.

This clonotype was seen more than once but under ten times. A much bigger clone sits one base away, suggesting this may be a read error. This chain uses TRBV7-9 with TRBJ2-6; D is unresolved. The CDR3 runs to 13 residues. Germline loops: CDR1 SEHNR, CDR2 FQNEAQ (reference sequence). V was pared by 3 bases and J by 3 bases, with 3 bases between. CDR3 in amino acids: CASSFGGANVLTF. CDR3 bases: TGTGCCAGCAGCTTTGGTGGGGCCAACGTCCTGACTTTC.

This clonotype came up a few times. The chain combines TRBV29-1 with TRBJ1-1; tentative D call: TRBD1 (6 bases). CDR1 and CDR2 (germline): SQVTM, ANQGSEA. This CDR3 has 13 amino acids. With 6 bases removed from V and 0 bases from J, the gap between germline ends came to 11 bases. The CDR3 here is CSVRRTVNTEAFF. Here the CDR3 DNA reads TGCAGCGTAAGGAGGACAGTGAACACTGAAGCTTTCTTT.

This clonotype is labeled medium-sized. This sequence joins TRBV19 and TRBJ1-5, with D uncertain. Trimming left V 10 bases short and J 4 bases short, with 14 bases between. This CDR3 is 13 amino acids long. Germline-derived CDR1 and CDR2 are LNHDA and SQIVND (reference sequence). For the CDR3, the DNA is TGTGCCACCCAAGAGGGAGGGAATCAGCCCCAGCATTTT. Amino acid sequence: CATQEGGNQPQHF. Complete variable domain (other parts from reference TRBV19 and TRBJ1-5): DGGITQSPKYLFRKEGQNVTLSCEQNLNHDAMYWYRQDPGQGLRLIYYSQIVNDFQKGDIAEGYSVSREKKESFPLTVTSAQKNPTAFYLCATQEGGNQPQHFGDGTRLSIL.

This clonotype has at least ten counts. This sequence joins TRBV7-2 and TRBJ1-2, with 7 bases fitting TRBD1. Germline-derived CDR1 and CDR2 are SGHTA and FQGNSA. The V and J ends lost 1 base and 4 bases, in that order; junction bases with no gene match: 6. CDR3 length: 15 amino acids. CDR3 nucleotides: TGTGCCAGCAGCTTAGGAGGGGGCGCGGCCTATGGCTACACCTTC. Its translation is CASSLGGGAAYGYTF.

This clonotype was seen many times. V is TRBV12-5 and J is TRBJ1-5, with D unresolved. Germline V gene sequence: CDR1 LGHNT, CDR2 FRNRAP. Between the trimmed V and J ends, which lost 3 bases and 4 bases, there was a span of 1 base. This CDR3 is 11 amino acids long. DNA for the CDR3: TGTGCTAGTGGTTTAAATCAGCCCCAGCATTTT. Its translation is CASGLNQPQHF.